Sequencing of this T cell receptor beta chain was carried out in a study of T cell changes during pregnancy in multiple sclerosis. Assay used: immunoSEQ multiplex PCR; TCRdb lists only in-frame clones, some missing. The sample comprises approximately 90,000 clones, roughly 90% of which are singletons, and 0.85% to 0.95% rests with the top ten. The germline V gene has CDR1 SEHNR and CDR2 FQNEAQ (reference sequence). J lost 3 bases, V lost 1 base, and 4 bases had no gene match. This CDR3 region has 16 residues. The TCR originated in a female donor with multiple sclerosis, enrolled in a pregnancy study. The chain recombines TRBV7-9 with TRBJ2-3; the match to TRBD1 covers 10 bases. The sample in question was peripheral blood, obtained before pregnancy. The CDR3, as DNA: TGTGCCAGCAGCTTAGGGGCGGGACAGGGGACAGATACGCAGTATTTT. It translates to CASSLGAGQGTDTQYF.